This T cell receptor (beta chain) was sequenced during a study of blood T cell repertoires in COVID-19 (TCRdb year 2020). About the study as a whole: Samples from collaborators originated in the United States, Italy and Spain and spanned both the acute and convalescent phases of COVID-19. The repertoires were released in a freely available public database meant as a resource for research on the immune response to SARS-CoV-2. Where available, HLA class I and class II types were taken from metadata supplied by the sample provider and were not determined by assay-based typing. Deeply sampled blood TCRbeta repertoires from subjects exposed to, actively infected with, or recovered from COVID-19 were included in the dataset. The material from the prospective study consisted of cDNA or gDNA derived from T cells, B-cell-depleted T cells, or PBMCs. The samples were drawn from the first 160 participants of the ongoing ImmuneRACE study and from 950 to 1,500 subjects provided by 6 global collaborators. Nearly every sample came with metadata listing a de-identified subject ID, COVID-19 status, age in years and sex. Results the study describes overall, beyond this receptor: The quantity of clinical and demographic metadata differed by source and by participant and was supplied without curation.

Concerning this clone: Its target antigen remains unknown. No per-base quality is available; no much larger clone lies one base away.

TCRbeta CDR3 regions were amplified from genomic DNA by means of the immunoSEQ Assay, a bias-controlled multiplex PCR. Per the authors' processing: Nucleated cell counts per sample were estimated from amplification of reference gene primers within the assay. To quantify the absolute abundance of each unique TCRbeta CDR3 rearrangement, sequence reads were collapsed and filtered. For each sample, productive Simpson clonality was calculated as the square root of Simpson's diversity index across productive rearrangements. In its TCRdb copy, this immuneACCESS table keeps in-frame sequences only and misses some clones. Where compared with another copy, unresolved V genes explain less than half of these, and the others have no known cause. V, J and clone size are those of that table, while D and trimming were read from the DNA. The sample has around 63,000 clones on record, approximately 79% of them singletons. Less than 7% of the sample rests with the top ten.

Collaborating institutions collected whole blood in K2EDTA tubes following their own protocols. Collaborator samples were shipped for TCRbeta analysis as frozen whole blood, isolated PBMCs, or DNA extracted from either sample type. CDR1 and CDR2 are read off the germline V gene as ENHRY and SYGVKD. At the junction V is shortened by 7 bases and J by 1 base, with 11 bases in between. The CDR3 contains 14 residues, cysteine and phenylalanine counted. The kept DNA is CDR3 alone, 42 bases in frame from the first base. What was sequenced was peripheral blood. The V and J genes are TRBV10-3 and TRBJ2-1; TRBD1 might be the D gene, on 5 matching bases. This TCR was recovered from a woman in her 70s with acute or convalescent COVID-19. The DNA sequence reads TGTGCCATCAAAACAGGACAATCCTACAATGAGCAGTTCTTC. It codes for CAIKTGQSYNEQFF.